These 20 T cell receptor beta chains originate from one sample sequenced in a study of prognosis after radiotherapy for stage I lung cancer. Amplification of TCR beta CDR3 from genomic DNA used two-round multiplex PCR. Used in first-round PCR were primers specific to each TRBV and TRBJ gene. TCRdb redid the calling of the multiplex PCR reads with MiXCR, one entry per CDR3 protein. The sample consists of around 63,000 distinct CDR3 sequences, 26% of them appearing once. The sample here was PBMCs, taken before or after stereotactic body radiation therapy (not recorded which). Receptor source: a donor over 45 with non-small cell lung cancer.

This clonotype has at least ten counts. This chain uses TRBV15 with TRBJ1-5; 10 bases agree with TRBD1. CDR1 LNHNV and CDR2 YYDKDF come from the germline V gene (reference sequence). The CDR3 is 15 amino acids. V lost 5 bases, J lost 9 bases, and 10 bases stayed unmatched. The CDR3 region has the DNA TGTGCCACCAGCGGTGACAGGGGGCCGATTGGGCCCCAGCATTTT. It yields the protein CATSGDRGPIGPQHF.

This clonotype appeared many times. This sequence joins TRBV20-1 and TRBJ2-7; 7 nucleotides line up with TRBD2. The CDR3 has 12 residues. Germline loops: CDR1 DFQATT, CDR2 SNEGSKA (reference sequence). With V trimmed by 5 bases and J by 2 bases, 3 bases remained unmatched. The CDR3 region is CSAGTTTYEQYF. CDR3 sequence (DNA): TGCAGTGCTGGGACTACTACCTACGAGCAGTACTTC.

Notes on this clonotype: Being one base from a much bigger clone, this may be a read error. The chain combines TRBV3-1 with TRBJ1-1; 11 bases are shared with TRBD1. The CDR3 is 14 residues long. Germline loops: CDR1 LGHDT, CDR2 YNNKEL (reference sequence). CDR3 in DNA: TGTGCCAGCAGCATGGGGACAGGGGGGACTGGAGCTTTCTTT. Translated, it gives CASSMGTGGTGAFF.

This clonotype appeared many times. J is TRBJ2-7 and V is TRBV28, with TRBD1 matching over 7 bases. The J segment lost 4 bases and the V segment lost 6 bases, leaving 9 bases of the junction unmatched. The length of the CDR3 is 14 residues. Germline V gene sequence: CDR1 MDHEN, CDR2 SYDVKM. CDR3 nucleotides: TGTGCCAGCAGCCAGGCGTCAGGGGGTTACGAGCAGTACTTC. Translating it yields CASSQASGGYEQYF.

This clonotype was found many times. The chain carries TRBV28 and TRBJ1-2, with D unclear. V gave up 10 bases and J gave up 4 bases, with 16 bases separating them. The CDR3 is made up of 13 amino acids. Germline V gene lookup returns CDR1 MDHEN and CDR2 SYDVKM. The CDR3: CATGTSTSYGYTF. DNA for the CDR3: TGTGCCACTGGAACATCTACAAGCTATGGCTACACCTTC.

Note on this clonotype: The likely explanation is a read error, given a far larger clone one base away. This sequence joins TRBV28 and TRBJ2-3; 9 nucleotides line up with TRBD1. The V segment lost 7 bases and the J segment 1 base; nucleotides outside the gene matches: 9. The germline V gene has CDR1 MDHEN and CDR2 SYDVKM. This CDR3 contains 16 residues. CDR3 nucleotides: TGTGCCAGCAAACCCGGGACAGGGAGGGGCACAGATACGCAGTATTTT. It is translated as CASKPGTGRGTDTQYF.

This clonotype was counted ten times or more. V usage is TRBV2 and J usage is TRBJ1-1, with no clear D. The CDR3 covers 13 residues. Germline V gives CDR1 SNHLY, CDR2 FYNNEI. Trimming cost V 5 bases and J 4 bases, with 11 bases left between them. CDR3: CASSKLRSTEAFF. The CDR3 DNA reads TGTGCCAGCAGTAAGCTCCGTAGCACTGAAGCTTTCTTT.

Turning to this clonotype: With a much larger clone just one base away, this may be a read error. This chain connects TRBV29-1 to TRBJ2-2; 7 bases map to TRBD2. The trim removed 3 bases at V and 4 bases at J, leaving 2 bases unmatched. In germline, CDR1 is SQVTM, CDR2 ANQGSEA. This CDR3 has 13 residues. The CDR3 spells CSVDGEGTGELFF. The CDR3 nucleotides read TGCAGCGTTGACGGGGAGGGCACCGGGGAGCTGTTTTTT.

This clonotype has at least ten counts. This sequence joins TRBV19 and TRBJ1-4; maybe TRBD1 (5 bases). Germline values: CDR1 LNHDA, CDR2 SQIVND (reference sequence). Trimming pared 5 bases from V and 2 bases from J, leaving 9 bases between. The CDR3 is 14 residues long. The CDR3 is CASSLWGTNEKLFF. CDR3 DNA: TGTGCCAGTAGTCTCTGGGGGACTAATGAAAAACTGTTTTTT.

This clonotype was detected ten times or more. The chain couples TRBV2 to TRBJ1-6, with a possible D match to TRBD1 (5 bases). The CDR3 covers 14 residues. Germline assignment: CDR1 SNHLY and CDR2 FYNNEI. V was pared by 1 base and J by 10 bases, with 11 bases between. CDR3 sequence (DNA): TGTGCCAGCAGTGAAGGCGACAGACTCTCACCCCTCCACTTT. This translates into CASSEGDRLSPLHF.

This clonotype was observed a few times. A much larger clone sits a single nucleotide away, making a read error possible. V gene TRBV14 combines with J gene TRBJ1-2; D gene ambiguous. V lost 9 bases to trimming and J lost 4 bases, with 9 bases between them. The germline CDR1 and CDR2 sequences are SGHDN and FVKESK. The CDR3 is 11 amino acids. CDR3: CARGNFYGYTF. CDR3 sequence (DNA): TGTGCCAGAGGGAATTTCTATGGCTACACCTTC.

Concerning this clonotype itself: This likely comes from a read error, as the CDR3 has no conserved phenylalanine or tryptophan at its end. The J gene is TRBJ2-2, the V gene TRBV28; a weak D match, TRBD1 (5 bases). Trimming took 7 bases from V and 14 from J, leaving 11 bases between them. Germline CDR1 and CDR2: MDHEN and SYDVKM. This CDR3 comprises 10 residues. For the CDR3, the DNA is TGTGCCAGCAAAAGGGGTCATCTGTTTTAT. Translated, it gives CASKRGHLFY.

This clonotype showed up many times. J is TRBJ2-7 and V is TRBV20-1, with D possibly being TRBD2 (5 bases). The CDR3 extends over 14 amino acids. V was clipped by 2 bases and J by 2 bases, with 13 bases between them. The germline V gene encodes CDR1 DFQATT and CDR2 SNEGSKA (reference sequence). CDR3 region: CSARKDSPPYEQYF. The CDR3 region has the DNA TGCAGTGCTAGAAAGGACTCCCCCCCCTACGAGCAGTACTTC.

This clonotype was seen many times. This chain links TRBV20-1 with TRBJ1-5; no clear D gene. The CDR3 has 15 amino acids. The germline CDR1 and CDR2 sequences are DFQATT and SNEGSKA (reference sequence). V lost 5 bases and J 2 bases, leaving 16 bases between the germline ends. The CDR3 loop is CSASPGSGGNQPQHF. CDR3 DNA sequence: TGCAGTGCTTCCCCCGGGTCTGGGGGCAATCAGCCCCAGCATTTT.

This clonotype came up many times. This chain connects TRBV5-1 to TRBJ1-1; D gene unclear. Trimming pared 0 bases from V and 3 bases from J, leaving 6 bases between. Germline loops: CDR1 SGHRS, CDR2 YFSETQ. There are 13 residues in the CDR3. This CDR3 is CASSLGSYTEAFF. The CDR3 bases are TGCGCCAGCAGCTTGGGTAGTTACACTGAAGCTTTCTTT.

This clonotype was detected ten times or more. This chain connects TRBV7-2 to TRBJ2-5, with no clear D. This CDR3 is built from 14 residues. Germline assignment: CDR1 SGHTA and CDR2 FQGNSA. V was trimmed by 1 base and J by 1 base, leaving 7 bases between them. CDR3 protein: CASSLGSRQETQYF. CDR3 sequence (DNA): TGTGCCAGCAGCTTAGGGTCTCGCCAAGAGACCCAGTACTTC.

This clonotype was detected ten times or more. The chain is built from TRBV7-2 and TRBJ2-2; no reliable D call. In germline, CDR1 is SGHTA, CDR2 FQGNSA. This CDR3 contains 12 residues. The V and J ends lost 2 bases and 6 bases respectively, with 4 bases between them. DNA for the CDR3: TGTGCCAGCAGCTTATTTCCCGGGGAGCTGTTTTTT. Protein sequence: CASSLFPGELFF.

This clonotype was found many times. The CDR3 reads CASSLALVRHTEAFF. The DNA for the CDR3 is TGTGCCAGCAGCTTAGCGCTGGTCAGACACACTGAAGCTTTCTTT. This chain joins TRBV11-1 and TRBJ1-1; D gene unclear. The germline gives CDR1 SGHAT, CDR2 FQDESV (reference sequence). Trimming took 0 bases from V and 3 from J, leaving 11 bases between them. CDR3 length: 15 amino acids.

A note on this clonotype: One end of the junction does not line up with germline, which may come from a read error. The chain couples TRBV19 to TRBJ2-2; D tentatively fits TRBD1 or TRBD2 (5 bases each). Per germline, CDR1 LNHDA and CDR2 SQIVND (reference sequence). The CDR3 is 15 residues long. The CDR3 reads CASRLDRRYTGKLFF. The CDR3 DNA is TGTGCCAGTAGACTTGACAGACGATACACCGGGAAGCTGTTTTTT.

This clonotype was counted many times. This chain links TRBV20-1 with TRBJ1-5, with D perhaps matching TRBD1 (6 bases). This CDR3 comprises 14 residues. Looked up from germline, CDR1 is DFQATT and CDR2 is SNEGSKA (reference sequence). Trimming pared 6 bases from V and 5 bases from J, leaving 17 bases between. CDR3: CSAQGQLTDQPQHF. The CDR3 bases are TGCAGTGCGCAAGGACAGCTTACCGATCAGCCCCAGCATTTT.